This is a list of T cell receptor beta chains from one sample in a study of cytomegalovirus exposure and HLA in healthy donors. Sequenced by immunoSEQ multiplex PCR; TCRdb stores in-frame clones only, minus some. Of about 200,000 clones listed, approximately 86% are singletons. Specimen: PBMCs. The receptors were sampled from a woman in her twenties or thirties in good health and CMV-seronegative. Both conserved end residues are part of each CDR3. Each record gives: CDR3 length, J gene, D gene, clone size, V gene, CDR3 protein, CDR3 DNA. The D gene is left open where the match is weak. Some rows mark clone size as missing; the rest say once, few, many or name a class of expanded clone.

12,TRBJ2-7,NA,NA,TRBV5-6,CASSGQSYEQYF,TGTGCCAGCAGTGGACAATCCTACGAGCAGTACTTC
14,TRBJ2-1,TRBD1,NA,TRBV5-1,CASSVQTGGNEQFF,TGCGCCAGCAGCGTACAGACAGGGGGCAATGAGCAGTTCTTC
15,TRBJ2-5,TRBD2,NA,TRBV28,CASSLLAGRRETQYF,TGTGCCAGCAGTTTACTAGCGGGACGCCGGGAGACCCAGTACTTC
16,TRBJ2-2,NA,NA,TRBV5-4,CASSSSTRIGPGELFF,TGTGCCAGCAGCTCCTCGACTAGAATCGGGCCCGGGGAGCTGTTTTTT
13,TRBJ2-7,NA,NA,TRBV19,CASSIRRGYEQYF,TGTGCCAGTAGTATACGCAGGGGATACGAGCAGTACTTC
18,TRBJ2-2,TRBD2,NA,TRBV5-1,CASSSRTSGPMNTGELFF,TGCGCCAGCAGCTCAAGAACTAGCGGACCAATGAACACCGGGGAGCTGTTTTTT
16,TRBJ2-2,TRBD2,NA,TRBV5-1,CASSFGLAGATGELFF,TGCGCCAGCAGCTTCGGACTAGCGGGAGCAACCGGGGAGCTGTTTTTT
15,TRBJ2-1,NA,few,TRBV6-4,CASSEKPSSYNEQFF,TGTGCCAGCAGTGAGAAGCCTAGCTCCTACAATGAGCAGTTCTTC
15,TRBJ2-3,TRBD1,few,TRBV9,CASSRDRGVTDTQYF,TGTGCCAGCAGCCGGGACAGGGGTGTTACAGATACGCAGTATTTT
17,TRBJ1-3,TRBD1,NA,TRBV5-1,CASSLAGGKGSGNTIYF,TGCGCCAGCAGCTTGGCAGGGGGCAAGGGCTCTGGAAACACCATATATTTT
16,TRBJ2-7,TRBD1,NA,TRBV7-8,CASSLAGGTGGFEQYF,TGTGCCAGCAGCTTAGCTGGGGGGACAGGGGGTTTCGAGCAGTACTTC
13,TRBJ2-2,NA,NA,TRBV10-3,CAIGHRLNGELFF,TGTGCCATCGGGCATCGACTAAACGGGGAGCTGTTTTTT
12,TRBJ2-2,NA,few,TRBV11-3,CASSSDTGELFF,TGTGCCAGCAGCTCCGACACCGGGGAGCTGTTTTTT
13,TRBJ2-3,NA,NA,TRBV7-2,CASPLGSTDTQYF,TGTGCCAGCCCCCTCGGGAGCACAGATACGCAGTATTTT
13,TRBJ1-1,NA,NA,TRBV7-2,CASSLGRQTEAFF,TGTGCCAGCAGCTTAGGGAGACAGACTGAAGCTTTCTTT
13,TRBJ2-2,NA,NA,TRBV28,CATSLGAAGELFF,TGTGCCACCTCCTTGGGTGCGGCCGGGGAGCTGTTTTTT
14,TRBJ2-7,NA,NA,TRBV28,CASSLSAGSNEQYF,TGTGCCAGCAGTTTGTCGGCGGGTTCCAACGAGCAGTACTTC
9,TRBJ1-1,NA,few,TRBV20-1,CSASSEAFF,TGCAGTGCTAGTAGCGAAGCTTTCTTT
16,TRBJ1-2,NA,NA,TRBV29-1,CSVEEAETTLGYGYTF,TGCAGCGTTGAAGAAGCGGAGACAACCCTTGGCTATGGCTACACCTTC
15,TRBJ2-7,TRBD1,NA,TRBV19,CASSTGPTGVSEQYF,TGTGCCAGTAGTACCGGGCCGACAGGGGTCTCCGAGCAGTACTTC
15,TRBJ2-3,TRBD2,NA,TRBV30,CAWSVLQRGRDTQYF,TGTGCCTGGAGTGTACTTCAGCGGGGACGAGATACGCAGTATTTT
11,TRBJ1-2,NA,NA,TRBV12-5,CASGHNYGYTF,TGTGCTAGTGGTCACAATTATGGCTACACCTTC
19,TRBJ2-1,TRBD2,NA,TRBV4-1,CASSQEGLAGGSSYNEQFF,TGCGCCAGCAGCCAAGAGGGACTAGCGGGAGGTAGCTCCTACAATGAGCAGTTCTTC
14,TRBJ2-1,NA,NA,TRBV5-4,CASSLDSSYNEQFF,TGTGCCAGCAGCTTGGACTCGTCTTACAATGAGCAGTTCTTC
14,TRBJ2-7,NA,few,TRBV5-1,CASSAISSSYEQYF,TGCGCCAGCAGCGCCATTTCTAGCTCCTACGAGCAGTACTTC
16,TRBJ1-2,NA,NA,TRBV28,CASSLVSAGGDYGYTF,TGTGCCAGCAGTTTAGTGTCCGCAGGAGGGGATTATGGCTACACCTTC
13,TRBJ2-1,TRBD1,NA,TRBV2,CASKFDRVNEQFF,TGTGCCAGCAAATTCGACAGGGTCAATGAGCAGTTCTTC
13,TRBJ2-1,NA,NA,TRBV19,CASFGPPGPEQFF,TGTGCCAGTTTTGGGCCCCCAGGGCCTGAGCAGTTCTTC
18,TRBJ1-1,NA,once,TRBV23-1,CASSQRGRDTETLTEAFF,TGCGCCAGCAGTCAAAGGGGTCGGGACACGGAAACTCTAACTGAAGCTTTCTTT
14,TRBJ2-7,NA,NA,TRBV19,CASSISGGSAEQYF,TGTGCCAGTAGTATCTCCGGAGGGAGTGCCGAGCAGTACTTC
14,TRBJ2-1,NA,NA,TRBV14,CASSQDVGSNEQFF,TGTGCCAGCAGCCAAGATGTGGGGAGCAATGAGCAGTTCTTC
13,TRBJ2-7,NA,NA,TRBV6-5,CASGNTGPYEQYF,TGTGCCAGCGGAAATACAGGGCCCTACGAGCAGTACTTC
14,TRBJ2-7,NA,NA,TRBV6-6,CASTGPGASYEQYF,TGTGCCAGCACCGGTCCAGGGGCCTCCTACGAGCAGTACTTC
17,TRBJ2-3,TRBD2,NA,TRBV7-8,CASSLRVSSGAEDTQYF,TGTGCCAGCAGCTTAAGGGTCTCTAGCGGGGCAGAAGATACGCAGTATTTT
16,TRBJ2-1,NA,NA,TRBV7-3,CASSPYRGGGYNEQFF,TGTGCCAGCAGCCCGTATAGGGGGGGAGGCTACAATGAGCAGTTCTTC
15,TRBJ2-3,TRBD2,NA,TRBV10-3,CAIRPGLAGGDTQYF,TGTGCCATCAGACCGGGACTAGCGGGAGGAGATACGCAGTATTTT
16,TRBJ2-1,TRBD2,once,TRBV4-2,CASSQDERGGYNEQFF,TGTGCCAGCAGCCAAGACGAGCGGGGGGGCTACAATGAGCAGTTCTTC
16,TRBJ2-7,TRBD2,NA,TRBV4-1,CASSQERTSGRYEQYF,TGCGCCAGCAGCCAAGAACGAACTAGCGGGAGGTACGAGCAGTACTTC
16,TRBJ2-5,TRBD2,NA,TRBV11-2,CASSGGLAGGKETQYF,TGTGCCAGCAGCGGAGGACTAGCGGGAGGAAAAGAGACCCAGTACTTC
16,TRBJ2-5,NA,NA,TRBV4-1,CASSQDTRRGQETQYF,TGCGCCAGCAGCCAAGATACAAGACGGGGACAAGAGACCCAGTACTTC
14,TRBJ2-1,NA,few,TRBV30,CAWSVLRARNEQFF,TGTGCCTGGAGTGTATTGAGGGCCCGGAATGAGCAGTTCTTC
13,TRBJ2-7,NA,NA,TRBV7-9,CASSPYGGDEQYF,TGTGCCAGCAGCCCTTACGGAGGCGACGAGCAGTACTTC
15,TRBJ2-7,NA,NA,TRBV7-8,CASSLRQIASYEQYF,TGTGCCAGCAGCTTAAGACAGATAGCCTCCTACGAGCAGTACTTC
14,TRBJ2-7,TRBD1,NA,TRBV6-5,CASRTGTGPYEQYF,TGTGCCAGCAGGACCGGGACAGGTCCCTACGAGCAGTACTTC
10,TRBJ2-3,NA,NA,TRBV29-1,CSAGMDTQYF,TGCAGCGCGGGGATGGATACGCAGTATTTT
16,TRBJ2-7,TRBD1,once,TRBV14,CASSSRPGQGRLEQYF,TGTGCCAGCAGCTCCCGCCCGGGACAGGGGAGGCTCGAGCAGTACTTC